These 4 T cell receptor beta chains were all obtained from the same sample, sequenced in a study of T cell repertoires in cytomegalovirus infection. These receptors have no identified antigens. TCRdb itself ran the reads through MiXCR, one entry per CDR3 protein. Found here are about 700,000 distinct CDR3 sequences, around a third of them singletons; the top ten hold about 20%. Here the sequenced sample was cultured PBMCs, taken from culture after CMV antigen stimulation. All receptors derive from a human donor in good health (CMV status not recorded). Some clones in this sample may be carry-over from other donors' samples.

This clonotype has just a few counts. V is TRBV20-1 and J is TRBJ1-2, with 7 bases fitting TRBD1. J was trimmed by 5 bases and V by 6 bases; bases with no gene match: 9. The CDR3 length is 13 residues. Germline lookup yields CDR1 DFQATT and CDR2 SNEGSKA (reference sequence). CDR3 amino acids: CSAEQGVGYGYTF. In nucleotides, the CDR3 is TGCAGTGCGGAGCAGGGGGTTGGGTATGGCTACACCTTC.

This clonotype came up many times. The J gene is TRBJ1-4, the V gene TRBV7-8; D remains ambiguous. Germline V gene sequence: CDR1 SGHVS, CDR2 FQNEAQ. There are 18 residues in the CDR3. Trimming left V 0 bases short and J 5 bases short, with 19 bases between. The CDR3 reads CASSLALVQRYRNEKLFF. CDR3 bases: TGTGCCAGCAGCTTAGCTTTGGTCCAAAGGTACCGAAATGAAAAACTGTTTTTT.

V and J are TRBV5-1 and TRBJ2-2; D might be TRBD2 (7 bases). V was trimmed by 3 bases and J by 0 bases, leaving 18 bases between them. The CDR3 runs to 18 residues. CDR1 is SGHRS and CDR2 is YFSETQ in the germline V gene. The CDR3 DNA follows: TGCGCCAGCAGCTCCCTTGGGGGGGGCCGGACGAACACCGGGGAGCTGTTTTTT. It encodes CASSSLGGGRTNTGELFF.

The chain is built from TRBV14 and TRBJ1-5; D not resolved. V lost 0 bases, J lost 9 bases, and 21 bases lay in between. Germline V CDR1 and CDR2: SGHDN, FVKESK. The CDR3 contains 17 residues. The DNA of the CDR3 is TGTGCCAGCAGCCAAGAGGTTTCTGACCTGATATTATGGCCCCAGCATTTT. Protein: CASSQEVSDLILWPQHF.